The rows below give T cell receptor beta chains drawn from one sample of a study of blood T cell repertoires in COVID-19. Measured with immunoSEQ multiplex PCR; TCRdb has only the in-frame clones, and not every one. Counted here are tens of thousands of clones, roughly 80% occurring once; the ten biggest clones make up roughly 25%. The specimen sequenced was peripheral blood. All receptors come from a man older than 75 with active or convalescent COVID-19. The CDR3 runs from the conserved cysteine through the conserved F or W. D genes are given only for firm matches. Some rows have no size entry. The others give once, few or many, or a class for an expanded clone.

J,D,V,size,DNA,CDR3
TRBJ1-6,NA,TRBV2,NA,TGTGCCAGCAGTGTATTTTTACAAAATTCACCCCTCCACTTT,CASSVFLQNSPLHF
TRBJ2-7,TRBD2,TRBV30,NA,TGTGCCTGGAGGGGGGGGTCCTACGAGCAGTACTTC,CAWRGGSYEQYF
TRBJ2-3,NA,TRBV10-1,few,TGCGCCAGCAGCCGGGGTACGGCGGGCACAGATACGCAGTATTTT,CASSRGTAGTDTQYF
TRBJ2-7,TRBD1,TRBV7-2,once,TGTGCCAGCAGCCGGTCCTGGGACAGCTACGAGCAGTACTTC,CASSRSWDSYEQYF
TRBJ1-1,TRBD1,TRBV5-1,NA,TGCGCCAGCAGCTCAGGGGGACAGATGAACACTGAAGCTTTCTTT,CASSSGGQMNTEAFF
TRBJ2-1,TRBD1,TRBV10-3,NA,TGTGCCACCGCCTCCTCAGGACAGGGTACCTACAATGAGCAGTTCTTC,CATASSGQGTYNEQFF
TRBJ2-1,TRBD2,TRBV19,NA,TGTGCCAGTAGTACCGCTAGCGGGGGTTACAATGAGCAGTTCTTC,CASSTASGGYNEQFF
TRBJ1-6,TRBD1,TRBV6-5,NA,TGTGCCAGCACCCCGGACAGGCTCTATAATTCACCCCTCCACTTT,CASTPDRLYNSPLHF
TRBJ1-4,TRBD1,TRBV3-1/TRBV3-2,once,TGTGCCAGCAGCCAAGTTTTGAGGGGGCGCGGGGAAGAAAAACTGTTTTTT,CASSQVLRGRGEEKLFF
TRBJ1-4,TRBD1,TRBV18,NA,TGTGCCAGCTCACCCTCCGGGACAGACGAAAAACTGTTTTTT,CASSPSGTDEKLFF
TRBJ1-2,TRBD1,TRBV5-1,NA,TGCGCCAGCCAAGGGGGGACAGGGTATAATGGCTACACCTTC,CASQGGTGYNGYTF
TRBJ2-7,TRBD1,TRBV15,once,TGTGCCACCAGCAGAGATCGGGACAGCCTCTACGAGCAGTACTTC,CATSRDRDSLYEQYF
TRBJ2-1,NA,TRBV11-2,NA,TGTGCCAGCAGCTTTACCGGAAGGGGGGGTTCCTACAATGAGCAGTTCTTC,CASSFTGRGGSYNEQFF
TRBJ1-2,NA,TRBV18,once,TGTGCCAGCTCTCCTGTTACAGGGAATAACTATGGCTACACCTTC,CASSPVTGNNYGYTF
TRBJ1-3,TRBD1,TRBV29-1,NA,TGCAGCGCCCAGGGGGGTTCTGGAAACACCATATATTTT,CSAQGGSGNTIYF
TRBJ1-1,NA,TRBV12-3/TRBV12-4,few,TGTGCCAGCAGTCTGACACCTGAAGCTTTCTTT,CASSLTPEAFF
TRBJ1-2,TRBD1,TRBV4-3,few,TGCGCCAGCAGCAACACGCCCGCCGGGACAGGTCTATATGGCTACACCTTC,CASSNTPAGTGLYGYTF
TRBJ1-2,TRBD1,TRBV27,few,TGTGCCAGCAGTTTAGGGTCCCGGACAGGCCTCTATGGCTACACCTTC,CASSLGSRTGLYGYTF
TRBJ2-4,TRBD2,TRBV4-2,NA,TGTGCCAGCAGCCAAGGTTGGCGGGGGGGCATCAAAAACATTCAGTACTTC,CASSQGWRGGIKNIQYF
TRBJ2-5,TRBD2,TRBV19,NA,TGTGCCAGTAGTCGTCTGGTAGCGGGGGGCCGAGAGACCCAGTACTTC,CASSRLVAGGRETQYF
TRBJ2-5,TRBD2,TRBV5-1,NA,TGCGCCAGCAGCTCTCTAGCGGTCCAAGAGACCCAGTACTTC,CASSSLAVQETQYF
TRBJ2-5,TRBD2,TRBV25-1,NA,TGTGCCAGCAGTGGAGGGACTAGCGGGGGGGCGTACCAAGAGACCCAGTACTTC,CASSGGTSGGAYQETQYF
TRBJ1-4,TRBD1,TRBV7-8,NA,TGTGCCAGCAGCTTAGGTTTTAGGACAGGGGCTCGTCCCTATGAAAAACTGTTTTTT,CASSLGFRTGARPYEKLFF
TRBJ1-5,NA,TRBV19,NA,TGTGCCAGTAGGCCGACAGGACTTAGCAATCAGCCCCAGCATTTT,CASRPTGLSNQPQHF
TRBJ2-5,TRBD2,TRBV7-9,NA,TGTGCCAGCAGCTCAGTAGGGCTAGCGGGTCGAGAGACCCAGTACTTC,CASSSVGLAGRETQYF
TRBJ2-2,NA,TRBV18,NA,TGTGCCAGCTCACCCGAGGCACAGAACACCGGGGAGCTGTTTTTT,CASSPEAQNTGELFF
TRBJ2-7,TRBD1,TRBV29-1,few,TGCAGCGTGGGGACAGACCCTAACTCCTACGAGCAGTACTTC,CSVGTDPNSYEQYF
TRBJ1-5,TRBD1,TRBV5-3,NA,TGTGCCAGCCGCTTCCCAGGGGGCCACAATCAGCCCCAGCATTTT,CASRFPGGHNQPQHF
TRBJ2-1,TRBD1,TRBV12-5,once,TGTGCTAGTGGGCTGGAGGGGACAGGAGGGGGCAATGAGCAGTTCTTC,CASGLEGTGGGNEQFF
TRBJ1-2,NA,TRBV3-1/TRBV3-2,NA,TGTGCCAGCAGCTCCCCCTTTTTGCCCCCAGGCTATGGCTACACCTTC,CASSSPFLPPGYGYTF
TRBJ2-7,NA,TRBV7-2,NA,TGTGCCAGCAGCTTAGCGCTGAGTGGCGAGCAGTACTTC,CASSLALSGEQYF
TRBJ1-6,NA,TRBV27,NA,TGTGCCAGCAGTCCAAACTCCTATAATTCACCCCTCCACTTT,CASSPNSYNSPLHF
TRBJ2-3,NA,TRBV25-1,NA,TGTGCCAGCATGCGTCCCAACTCAGATACGCAGTATTTT,CASMRPNSDTQYF
TRBJ1-2,NA,TRBV4-3,few,TGCGCCAGCAGCCAAGATCGACACAACCCCACAATTCCCTATGGCTACACCTTC,CASSQDRHNPTIPYGYTF
TRBJ2-7,TRBD1,TRBV28,NA,TGTGCCAGCGGGACAGGGAACTACGAGCAGTACTTC,CASGTGNYEQYF
TRBJ1-5,NA,TRBV6-5,few,TGTGCCAGCAGCCGCGAACCTCTTCAGCCCCAGCATTTT,CASSREPLQPQHF
TRBJ2-2,TRBD1,TRBV3-1/TRBV3-2,NA,TGTGCCAGCAGCCCGATACCGGGACAGGGTAGAGACGGGGAGCTGTTTTTT,CASSPIPGQGRDGELFF
TRBJ2-3,TRBD2,TRBV5-1,few,TGCGCCAGCAGCTTGGCTCTAGCGGGGGGGCCCCAAGATACGCAGTATTTT,CASSLALAGGPQDTQYF
TRBJ1-5,NA,TRBV4-1,once,TGCGCCAGCAGCCAGCCCCCCAGGCCGCCCCAGCATTTT,CASSQPPRPPQHF
TRBJ2-3,TRBD1,TRBV25-1,NA,TGTGCCAGCAGTAGTCCAGCGGGACAGGGGGCGGGGGATACGCAGTATTTT,CASSSPAGQGAGDTQYF
TRBJ2-5,TRBD2,TRBV15,NA,TGTGCCACCAGCAGAGATATTAGCGGGGGGAACGAAGAGACCCAGTACTTC,CATSRDISGGNEETQYF
TRBJ1-2,NA,TRBV27,NA,TGTGCCAGCAGTTTAAGGGGTGGGTCTATCTATGGCTACACCTTC,CASSLRGGSIYGYTF
TRBJ2-3,TRBD1,TRBV7-2,NA,TGTGCCAGCAGCGTGGACAGGGGCACAGATACGCAGTATTTT,CASSVDRGTDTQYF
TRBJ2-3,NA,TRBV25-1,NA,TGTGCCAGCAGGGCCCCCGTTGGCGGGGCGTTCACAGATACGCAGTATTTT,CASRAPVGGAFTDTQYF
TRBJ2-3,NA,TRBV24-1,NA,TGTGCCACCAGTGCCGGGGGTACAGATACGCAGTATTTT,CATSAGGTDTQYF
TRBJ1-2,TRBD1,TRBV27,few,TGTGCCAGCAGTACAACAGGGGATGGCTACACCTTC,CASSTTGDGYTF
TRBJ1-2,NA,TRBV2,NA,TGTGCCAGCAGTCCACAGCAAACCCTCTATGGCTACACCTTC,CASSPQQTLYGYTF
TRBJ2-2,TRBD2,TRBV5-1,NA,TGCGCCAGCAGCTTGGCCGGAGGACTAGCAAACACCGGGGAGCTGTTTTTT,CASSLAGGLANTGELFF
TRBJ1-5,NA,TRBV6-1,many,TGTGCCAGCAGTGAAGCGCTAGGGGAAAAGGGCAATCAGCCCCAGCATTTT,CASSEALGEKGNQPQHF
TRBJ2-1,NA,TRBV6-6,few,TGTGCCAGCAGAACTACAGGGTTCTACAATGAGCAGTTCTTC,CASRTTGFYNEQFF
TRBJ1-5,TRBD1,TRBV29-1,NA,TGCAGCGTTGACCGACAGGGCGGTCAGCCCCAGCATTTT,CSVDRQGGQPQHF
TRBJ2-3,TRBD2,TRBV15,NA,TGTGCCACCAGCAGAGCCCCTGGGCTAGCGGGGGGAGGAGATACGCAGTATTTT,CATSRAPGLAGGGDTQYF
TRBJ2-5,NA,TRBV6-5,NA,TGTGCCAGCAGAAGCCTCGGAGAGGAGACCCAGTACTTC,CASRSLGEETQYF
TRBJ2-5,NA,TRBV2,NA,TGTGCCAGCAGCCGCAGGGCCCAAGAGACCCAGTACTTC,CASSRRAQETQYF
TRBJ1-2,NA,TRBV7-2,few,TGTGCCAGCACCCCTAGGCAGGGACTTCCGTCTGGCTACACCTTC,CASTPRQGLPSGYTF